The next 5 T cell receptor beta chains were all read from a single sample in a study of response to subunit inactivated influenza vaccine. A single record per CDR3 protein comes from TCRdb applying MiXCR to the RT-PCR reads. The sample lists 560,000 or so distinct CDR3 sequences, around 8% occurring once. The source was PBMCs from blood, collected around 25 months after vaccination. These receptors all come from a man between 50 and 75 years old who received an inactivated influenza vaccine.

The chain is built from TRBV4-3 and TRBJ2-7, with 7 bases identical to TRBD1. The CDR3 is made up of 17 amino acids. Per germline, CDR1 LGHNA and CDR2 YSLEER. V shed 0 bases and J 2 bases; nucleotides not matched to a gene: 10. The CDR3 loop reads CASSQDHQTGIPYEQYF. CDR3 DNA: TGCGCCAGCAGCCAAGACCACCAGACAGGGATCCCCTACGAGCAGTACTTC.

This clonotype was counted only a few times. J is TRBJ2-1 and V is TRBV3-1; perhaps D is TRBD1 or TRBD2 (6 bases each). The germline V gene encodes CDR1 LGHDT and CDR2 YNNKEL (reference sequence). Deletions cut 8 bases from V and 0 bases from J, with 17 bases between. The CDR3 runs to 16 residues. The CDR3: CASRGLGRSSYNEQFF. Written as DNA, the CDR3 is TGTGCCAGCCGGGGGCTGGGGCGAAGCTCCTACAATGAGCAGTTCTTC.

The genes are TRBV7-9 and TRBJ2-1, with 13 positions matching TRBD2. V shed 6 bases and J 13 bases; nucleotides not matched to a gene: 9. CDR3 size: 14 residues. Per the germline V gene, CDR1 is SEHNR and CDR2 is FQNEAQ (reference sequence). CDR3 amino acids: CASSRGGTSGTQFF. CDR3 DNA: TGTGCCAGCAGTAGAGGAGGGACTAGCGGGACTCAGTTCTTC.

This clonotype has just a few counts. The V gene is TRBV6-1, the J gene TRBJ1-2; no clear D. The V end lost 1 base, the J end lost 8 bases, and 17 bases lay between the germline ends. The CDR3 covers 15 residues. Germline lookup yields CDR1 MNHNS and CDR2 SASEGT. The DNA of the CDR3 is TGTGCCAGCAGTGAAGTTAGGTTCGAACGGGAGGGCTACACCTTC. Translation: CASSEVRFEREGYTF.

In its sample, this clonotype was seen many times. The CDR3 DNA reads as TGTGCCAGCGGGGACCGACGGGTCCAAGAGACCCAGTACTTC. Protein product: CASGDRRVQETQYF. The V call is TRBV7-9, the J call TRBJ2-5, with D perhaps matching TRBD1 or TRBD2 (5 bases each). The V and J ends lost 8 bases and 1 base respectively, with 14 bases between them. Germline V gene sequence: CDR1 SEHNR, CDR2 FQNEAQ (reference sequence). This CDR3 comprises 14 residues.